This TCR beta chain stems from a study of blood T cell repertoires in COVID-19. Study background: Sites in the United States, Italy and Spain provided acute and convalescent COVID-19 samples. T cells, B-cell-depleted T cells, or PBMCs supplied cDNA or gDNA.

TCRdb's table, derived via immunoSEQ multiplex PCR, lists solely in-frame clones and lacks some. The sample contains about 60,000 clones, around 79% of which appear only once. This CDR3 region has 13 residues. V dropped 1 base and J dropped 5 bases, with 7 bases sitting between them. Per the germline V gene, CDR1 is SGDLS and CDR2 is YYNGEE. This clone was found once. Sequencing was performed on peripheral blood. The sequence derives from a human donor in a cohort sampled during active COVID-19. The rearrangement links TRBV9 to TRBJ1-5; D is undetermined. The CDR3 DNA is TGTGCCAGCAGCGTAAACGAGGATCAGCCCCAGCATTTT. It translates to CASSVNEDQPQHF.